Following are 31 T cell receptor beta chains from one sample sequenced in a study of blood T cells in healthy people across ages. A second 7 to 11 cycle PCR used barcoded and J-beta primers. TCRdb recomputed calls from the 5' RACE reads with MiXCR, one row per CDR3 protein. The table lists some 1.5 million distinct CDR3 sequences, 28% of them singletons, with approximately 7.7% in the top ten. The sample comprised blood. The receptor source for this set is a woman in her 30s in good health.

CDR3 DNA sequence: TGTGCCAGCAGCCCCCACGGGACAGGACTCGACGGCTACACCTTC. It translates to CASSPHGTGLDGYTF. This sequence joins TRBV7-9 and TRBJ1-2; the match to TRBD1 covers 8 bases. Trimming cost V 5 bases and J 8 bases; bases outside gene matches: 13. There are 15 residues in the CDR3. Germline CDR1 and CDR2: SEHNR and FQNEAQ (reference sequence).

This clonotype was found many times. V gene TRBV20-1 combines with J gene TRBJ2-3; 12 bases map to TRBD2. CDR1 is DFQATT and CDR2 is SNEGSKA in the germline V gene (reference sequence). J was trimmed by 3 bases and V by 3 bases; bases with no gene match: 1. CDR3 length: 14 residues. CDR3 sequence (DNA): TGCAGTGCTAGGACTAGCGGGGGTACAGATACGCAGTATTTT. Translated: CSARTSGGTDTQYF.

This clonotype was seen at least ten times. CDR3 nucleotides: TGTGCCAGCAGGGGACAGGCCCTTAGCAATCAGCCCCAGCATTTT. Its protein is CASRGQALSNQPQHF. This sequence joins TRBV12-3 or TRBV12-4 and TRBJ1-5; TRBD1 matches at 8 bases. J gave up 0 bases and V 6 bases, and 4 bases lay outside the gene matches. The CDR3 totals 15 residues.

This clonotype was counted ten times or more. The J gene is TRBJ2-1, the V gene TRBV4-3; 7 bases agree with TRBD2. CDR1 LGHNA and CDR2 YSLEER come from the germline V gene. The CDR3 covers 13 residues. J lost 10 bases, V lost 4 bases, and 7 bases had no gene match. CDR3 DNA: TGCGCCAGCAGCCCTGATCTAGCGGCAGAGCAGTTCTTC. Residues: CASSPDLAAEQFF.

The rearrangement links TRBV15 to TRBJ2-2; 11 nucleotides align to TRBD2. The CDR3 has 19 amino acids. V shed 0 bases, J shed 0 bases, and the junction held 6 bases outside the gene matches. Germline CDR1 and CDR2: LNHNV and YYDKDF (reference sequence). CDR3 in DNA: TGTGCCACCAGCAGAGATATCCGACTAGCGGGAACGAACACCGGGGAGCTGTTTTTT. It codes for CATSRDIRLAGTNTGELFF.

This clonotype was seen a handful of times. This sequence joins TRBV27 and TRBJ2-7; possibly TRBD2 for D (6 bases). The CDR3 length is 13 residues. With 6 bases removed from V and 7 bases from J, the gap between germline ends came to 16 bases. From germline, CDR1 is MNHEY and CDR2 SMNVEV (reference sequence). Here the CDR3 DNA reads TGTGCCAGCAGCCGGGAGAGGTACGGGGAGCAGTACTTC. Encoded protein: CASSRERYGEQYF.

The gene calls are TRBV4-1 and TRBJ2-2; D is ambiguous. The CDR3 is 14 amino acids. Germline loops: CDR1 MGHRA, CDR2 YSYEKL. The germline V and J ends were trimmed by 4 bases and 8 bases, with 14 bases remaining between them. The CDR3 protein is CASSRDDASGELFF. The CDR3 DNA reads TGCGCCAGCAGCCGAGACGATGCAAGTGGGGAGCTGTTTTTT.

This clonotype was counted a few times. J is TRBJ2-7 and V is TRBV12-3 or TRBV12-4; 12 bases map to TRBD1. Trimming took 2 bases from V and 6 from J; bases not matched to a gene: 2. This CDR3 is built from 14 residues. The CDR3 reads CASSLRDRGLEQYF. The CDR3 DNA reads TGTGCCAGCAGTTTACGGGACAGGGGGCTCGAGCAGTACTTC.

The chain links TRBV5-1 to TRBJ1-1; 10 nucleotides agree with TRBD1. Germline-derived CDR1 and CDR2 are SGHRS and YFSETQ. V dropped 0 bases and J dropped 13; count of bases not matched to a gene: 12. This CDR3 is built from 15 residues. CDR3 in DNA: TGCGCCAGCAGCTTGGAGGGGGACAGGGGACGTATGGGTTTCTTT. It specifies CASSLEGDRGRMGFF.

This clonotype was counted ten times or more. The J gene is TRBJ2-3, the V gene TRBV5-1, with D perhaps TRBD1 (6 bases). Trimming left V 4 bases short and J 3 bases short, with 18 bases between. The CDR3 has 16 residues. Per the germline V gene, CDR1 is SGHRS and CDR2 is YFSETQ. This CDR3 reads CASSPGGGGSTDTQYF. DNA for the CDR3: TGCGCCAGCAGCCCTGGCGGTGGGGGCAGTACAGATACGCAGTATTTT.

J is TRBJ2-3 and V is TRBV5-1, with a tentative D call TRBD2 (6 bases). The CDR3 totals 13 residues. The germline CDR1 and CDR2 sequences are SGHRS and YFSETQ. V lost 5 bases and J lost 4, with 11 bases in between. This CDR3 is CASREAGSDTQYF. The CDR3 nucleotides read TGCGCCAGCAGGGAGGCGGGGTCAGATACGCAGTATTTT.

The chain links TRBV28 to TRBJ2-7; weak D call: TRBD2 (6 bases). The V gene's germline CDR1 is MDHEN and CDR2 SYDVKM. Trimming took 3 bases from V and 2 from J, leaving 14 bases between them. CDR3 size: 15 residues. The CDR3 loop reads CASSFGRLPTYEQYF. The CDR3 region has the DNA TGTGCCAGCAGTTTTGGGAGGCTTCCCACCTACGAGCAGTACTTC.

The V and J genes are TRBV6-1 and TRBJ1-5, with TRBD1 as a possible D gene (6 bases). The CDR3 length is 15 residues. V lost 5 bases, J lost 7 bases, and 18 bases lay in between. CDR1 MNHNS and CDR2 SASEGT come from the germline V gene. The DNA of the CDR3 is TGTGCCAGCAGTTCTAGACAGGTTTCGTACCAGCCCCAGCATTTT. Translation gives CASSSRQVSYQPQHF.

This clonotype occurred a few times. V gene TRBV5-1 combines with J gene TRBJ1-2; D remains unclear. Germline V gene data show CDR1 as SGHRS and CDR2 as YFSETQ. V lost 4 bases to trimming and J lost 6 bases, with 16 bases between them. The CDR3 spans 14 residues. CDR3 amino acids: CASSPFMGMNGYTF. CDR3 bases: TGCGCCAGCAGCCCCTTTATGGGGATGAATGGCTACACCTTC.

Remarks on this clonotype: A much larger clone is a single base away; this may be a read error. This chain uses TRBV29-1 with TRBJ2-4, with no clear D. Matching the DNA end better, TRBJ2-7 makes the J call doubtful. Germline V gives CDR1 SQVTM, CDR2 ANQGSEA. There are 12 residues in the CDR3. The CDR3 here is CSVEECAYEQYF. The CDR3 DNA sequence: TGCAGCGTTGAAGAGTGTGCCTACGAGCAGTACTTC.

The chain employs TRBV5-1 and TRBJ1-5; D uncertain. The CDR3 spans 14 residues. With 4 bases removed from V and 2 bases from J, the gap between germline ends came to 10 bases. The germline V gene has CDR1 SGHRS and CDR2 YFSETQ. CDR3 nucleotide sequence: TGCGCCAGCAGCGGGAATTTCGGCAATCAGCCCCAGCATTTT. Its protein product is CASSGNFGNQPQHF.

This clonotype showed up just a few times. This chain links TRBV7-9 with TRBJ1-1; D possibly corresponds to TRBD1 (6 bases). This CDR3 is 14 amino acids long. The ends were cut back, 5 bases at V and 4 bases at J, with 14 bases in the middle. The germline V gene has CDR1 SEHNR and CDR2 FQNEAQ (reference sequence). The CDR3 nucleotides are TGTGCCAGCAGCATGAATCAGGGGTCCACTGAAGCTTTCTTT. Amino acids: CASSMNQGSTEAFF. Full variable domain (missing parts from reference TRBV7-9 and TRBJ1-1): DTGVSQNPRHKITKRGQNVTFRCDPISEHNRLYWYRQTLGQGPEFLTYFQNEAQLEKSRLLSDRFSAERPKGSFSTLEIQRTEQGDSAMYLCASSMNQGSTEAFFGQGTRLTVV.

As to this clonotype: Germline is not matched at one junction end, which may reflect a read error. The rearrangement joins TRBV5-6 to TRBJ2-3; D might be TRBD1 or TRBD2, each matching 5 bases. The CDR3 spans 12 residues. CDR1 is SGHDT, CDR2 YYEEEE, per germline. The CDR3 DNA is TGTACCAGCAGCTGGGGGACAGATACGCAGTATTTT. This gives the protein CTSSWGTDTQYF.

This clonotype appeared a few times. The rearrangement links TRBV12-3 or TRBV12-4 to TRBJ1-2, with TRBD1 as a possible D gene (5 bases). V was clipped by 3 bases and J by 3 bases, with 14 bases between them. The CDR3 is 15 residues long. The CDR3 sequence is CASSFAGDSDYGYTF. The CDR3 DNA follows: TGTGCCAGCAGTTTCGCGGGGGATAGCGACTATGGCTACACCTTC.

This chain links TRBV12-3 or TRBV12-4 with TRBJ1-6; D ambiguous. V lost 7 bases to trimming and J lost 9 bases, with 16 bases between them. CDR3 length equals 14 residues. The CDR3 loop reads CASTQTYEGSPLHF. CDR3 coding DNA: TGTGCCAGCACCCAGACCTACGAGGGTTCACCCCTCCACTTT.

This clonotype came up a few times. This chain links TRBV4-3 with TRBJ2-7; no clear D gene. CDR3 length: 15 amino acids. Trimming shortened V by 3 bases and J by 3 bases, and 15 bases separated the two germline ends. CDR1 is LGHNA and CDR2 is YSLEER in the germline V gene. The CDR3 nucleotides read TGCGCCAGCAGCCAGGACCGGGTGGTATACTACGAGCAGTACTTC. This translates into CASSQDRVVYYEQYF.

As to this clonotype: A read error may produce the germline difference seen at one junction end. V usage is TRBV6-4 and J usage is TRBJ2-1; tentative D call: TRBD2 (6 bases). Germline V gives CDR1 MRHNA, CDR2 SNTAGT. The CDR3 length is 15 residues. The CDR3 bases are TGTGCCAGCGGTGAATCTAGCCTAGCGAGGAATGAGCAGTTCTTC. Its protein is CASGESSLARNEQFF.

The V gene is TRBV7-2, the J gene TRBJ2-7; tentative D call: TRBD2 (6 bases). Trimming removed 5 bases from V and 8 bases from J, with 16 bases in between. The CDR3 length is 13 residues. Germline loops: CDR1 SGHTA, CDR2 FQGNSA. In DNA form, the CDR3 reads TGTGCCAGCAGCGGACGCGGTAGCGGCAAGCAGTACTTC. Amino acid sequence: CASSGRGSGKQYF.

This clonotype was seen more than once but under ten times. The genes are TRBV7-2 and TRBJ2-7, with D possibly matching TRBD1 (6 bases). Deletions cut 3 bases from V and 2 bases from J, with 14 bases between. Germline-derived CDR1 and CDR2 are SGHTA and FQGNSA. The CDR3 is made up of 15 amino acids. CDR3 region: CASSFSGQKTYEQYF. The CDR3 bases are TGTGCCAGCAGCTTCTCTGGACAGAAAACCTACGAGCAGTACTTC.

At least ten counts were recorded for this clonotype. The chain has TRBV7-2 and TRBJ2-5, with D perhaps matching TRBD2 (6 bases). This CDR3 region has 14 residues. V was clipped by 1 base and J by 2 bases, with 8 bases between them. The germline gives CDR1 SGHTA, CDR2 FQGNSA. The CDR3 loop reads CASSLGAGQETQYF. The CDR3 bases are TGTGCCAGCAGCTTAGGGGCGGGGCAAGAGACCCAGTACTTC.

Many counts were recorded for this clonotype. The chain combines TRBV10-3 with TRBJ2-7, with a tentative D call TRBD1 (6 bases). Deletions cut 6 bases from V and 2 bases from J, with 11 bases between. CDR3 length equals 13 residues. Germline CDR1 reads ENHRY; CDR2 reads SYGVKD. The CDR3 spells CAIRDSSPYEQYF. CDR3 nucleotide sequence: TGTGCCATCAGGGACAGTTCCCCCTACGAGCAGTACTTC.

In this sample, this clonotype turned up many times. The chain employs TRBV7-9 and TRBJ2-5, with D tentatively TRBD2 (7 bases). V lost 2 bases and J 2 bases, leaving 12 bases between the germline ends. The V gene's germline CDR1 is SEHNR and CDR2 FQNEAQ (reference sequence). The CDR3 covers 15 residues. CDR3 sequence: CASSLSGGFQETQYF. The CDR3 DNA reads TGTGCCAGCAGCTTATCGGGGGGCTTTCAAGAGACCCAGTACTTC.

Regarding this clonotype: A much bigger clone sits one base away, suggesting this may be a read error. This chain connects TRBV3-1 to TRBJ2-3; TRBD2 agrees at 9 bases. V was pared by 4 bases and J by 4 bases, with 24 bases of the junction left unmatched. CDR3 length: 21 amino acids. Germline V gives CDR1 LGHDT, CDR2 YNNKEL (reference sequence). CDR3 sequence (DNA): TGTGCCAGCAGCCTAGATGGGAGCGGGGGGACTCCCGCTTCCGGTTCAGATACGCAGTATTTT. This sequence encodes CASSLDGSGGTPASGSDTQYF.

This clonotype was recorded at least ten times. The rearrangement links TRBV4-1 to TRBJ2-7; TRBD2 matches at 7 bases. Germline CDR1 is MGHRA and CDR2 is YSYEKL. The CDR3 runs 16 residues. V lost 0 bases to trimming and J lost 1 base; unmatched junction nucleotides: 6. CDR3 nucleotide sequence: TGCGCCAGCAGCCAAGATCACGGGGAGGGTTCCTACGAGCAGTACTTC. This gives the protein CASSQDHGEGSYEQYF.

This clonotype was observed a few times. The rearrangement joins TRBV20-1 to TRBJ2-3; tentatively, D is TRBD2 (6 bases). Trimming stripped 3 bases from V and 0 bases from J, with 10 bases between. Germline-derived CDR1 and CDR2 are DFQATT and SNEGSKA (reference sequence). This CDR3 has 14 residues. CDR3 nucleotide sequence: TGCAGTGCTAGGGGGGGTACTAGCACAGATACGCAGTATTTT. This sequence encodes CSARGGTSTDTQYF.

At least ten counts were recorded for this clonotype. This chain connects TRBV5-1 to TRBJ2-4; D not certain. V was trimmed by 0 bases and J by 9 bases, leaving 16 bases between them. The CDR3 spans 15 residues. Germline V CDR1 and CDR2: SGHRS, YFSETQ. CDR3 bases: TGCGCCAGCAGCTTGGCCTCTGAGCAAAATGGCATTCAGTACTTC. This gives the protein CASSLASEQNGIQYF.